This T cell receptor (beta chain) appears in the sequencing data of a study of neurological immune-mediated disorders. The team produced cDNA through 5'RACE using 10-nucleotide random UMIs. TCRdb processed the 5' RACE reads anew with MiXCR; each CDR3 protein has one entry. The sample lists tens of thousands of distinct CDR3 sequences, around 24% occurring once. Noted time point: technical triplicate 2. Unsorted libraries were generated from 2 million PBMCs held at -80 degrees C. General study results and limits: TCR clonal expansion peaked in HTLV-1-associated myelopathy patients and was lowest in multiple sclerosis patients.

This clonotype was seen just once. Its antigen remains unknown. The TCR sequence derives from a man aged 60 to 69 with HTLV-1-associated myelopathy (HAM/TSP). Sequencing used PBMCs.

The CDR3, as DNA: TGTGCCAGCAGCCCCGGTTGGGGCACAGATACGCAGTATTTT. This translates into CASSPGWGTDTQYF. The V and J genes are TRBV4-2 and TRBJ2-3; D call uncertain. The V gene lost 4 bases and the J gene lost 1 base, with 9 bases spanning the gap. CDR3 length: 14 amino acids. The germline gives CDR1 LGHNA, CDR2 YNFKEQ.